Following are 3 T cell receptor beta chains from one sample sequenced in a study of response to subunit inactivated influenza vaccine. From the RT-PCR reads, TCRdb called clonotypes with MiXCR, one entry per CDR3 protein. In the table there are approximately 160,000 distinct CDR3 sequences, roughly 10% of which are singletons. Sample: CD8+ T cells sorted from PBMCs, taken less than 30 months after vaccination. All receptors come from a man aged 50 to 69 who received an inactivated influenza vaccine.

This CDR3 is CASSQDPTLAGPYEQYF. The DNA for the CDR3 is TGTGCCAGCAGCCAAGATCCTACTTTAGCGGGACCCTACGAGCAGTACTTC. V usage is TRBV4-2 and J usage is TRBJ2-7, with TRBD2 identical over 8 bases. The CDR3 loop spans 17 amino acids. In germline, CDR1 is LGHNA, CDR2 YNFKEQ. V trimming: 0 bases; J trimming: 2 bases; junction bases outside the gene matches: 9.

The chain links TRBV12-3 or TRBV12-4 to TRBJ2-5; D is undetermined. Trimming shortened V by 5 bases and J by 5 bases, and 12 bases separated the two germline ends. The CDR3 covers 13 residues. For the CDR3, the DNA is TGTGCCAGCAGTCCAGCGTTCGGGGAGACCCAGTACTTC. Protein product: CASSPAFGETQYF.

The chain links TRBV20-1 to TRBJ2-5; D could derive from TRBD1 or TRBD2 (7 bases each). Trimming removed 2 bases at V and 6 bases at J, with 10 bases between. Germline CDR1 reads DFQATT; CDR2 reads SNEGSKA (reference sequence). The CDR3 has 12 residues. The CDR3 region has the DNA TGCAGTGCTAGACAGGGGGGGAAGACCCAGTACTTC. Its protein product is CSARQGGKTQYF.